This record covers a single T cell receptor (beta chain). Its binding antigen is unknown. It has no much larger one-base neighbor in the sample; base qualities were not kept. The immunoSEQ Assay was the method used to sequence TCRbeta CDR3 regions. After extraction, genomic DNA underwent amplification by bias-controlled multiplex PCR, followed by high-throughput sequencing. In the paper's pipeline: To quantify the absolute abundance of every unique TCRbeta CDR3 region, sequences were collapsed and filtered. T cell fraction was estimated by normalization of TCRbeta template counts to usable DNA, with usable DNA being measured through amplification of reference genes present in all nucleated cells. Repertoire TCRs were annotated as SARS-CoV-2-specific by exact matching of V gene, CDR3 amino acid sequence and J gene to a known reactive TCR set. The reference SARS-CoV-2 TCR set was derived from MIRA and filtered for enrichment in COVID-19-positive ImmuneCODE repertoires, a step that removed public or cross-reactive TCRs. Using the MIRA antigens, annotated TCRs were further analysed by specific ORF or by position within an ORF. Breadth was defined as annotated unique rearrangements over total unique productive rearrangements; depth was the summed frequency of those rearrangements. Group comparisons of TCR breadth used two-sided Wilcoxon rank-sum tests. TCRdb mirrors the immuneACCESS table, restricted to in-frame sequences. Some clones are absent from its copies; in checked studies, under half trace to an unresolved V gene, and the reason for the others is unknown. D and trimming come from the DNA, and the V and J calls and clone size come from that table. The table for this sample lists roughly 700,000 clones; roughly 90% of them were counted only once. The top ten clonotypes cover approximately 1.5% of the sample.

Explained via the paper, the treatment or condition label denotes: roughly 19 received Ad26.COV2.S at low or high dose, single or two shots; about 5 received placebo; per-sample allocation not given. For vaccine and placebo recipients, the sequenced repertoires came from samples collected on day 63 after the first injection. In Cohort 1b, around 23 adults aged 18-55 years were enrolled at a single site in Boston, USA, between 29 July and 7 August 2020. As a vaccine, Ad26.COV2.S was a replication-incompetent adenovirus type 26 vector that expressed a prefusion-stabilized SARS-CoV-2 spike protein derived from the original Wuhan strain. This sample is part of a study of Ad26.COV2.S vaccination and SARS-CoV-2 variants listed by TCRdb under 2021. About the full investigation: Vaccine-arm donors came from COV1001, a multicentre, randomized, double-blind, placebo-controlled phase I-IIa trial of Ad26.COV2.S in healthy adults. Ad26.COV2.S was administered intramuscularly at a dose of 5x10^10 or 1x10^11 viral particles, either as one shot or as two shots given 56 days apart. The specificity and breadth of SARS-CoV-2-reactive T cell receptors after Ad26.COV2.S vaccination were assessed by TCRbeta repertoire sequencing. A total of 32 samples were included in the TCR-sequenced set, comprising roughly 19 Ad26.COV2.S vaccine recipients, 5 placebo recipients and 8 SARS-CoV-2 convalescent individuals. Participants in the trial were split at random into five groups of five each, receiving low-dose or high-dose Ad26.COV2.S once or twice, or else placebo on both occasions. Investigators remained blinded to trial group allocation during experiments and outcome assessment. Results the study describes overall, beyond this receptor: The study was not powered to compare responses between vaccine doses or regimens. The authors noted that the TCR breadth and depth analyses may have underestimated total T cell responses. Compared with placebo recipients, Ad26.COV2.S recipients showed higher spike-specific TCR breadth (P = 0.0014). After vaccination, substantial breadth of spike-specific CD8+ and CD4+ T cell responses was reported. Vaccine and placebo recipients had similar non-spike TCR breadth, a finding consistent with the vaccine containing only spike.

The CDR3 holds 12 amino acids from the cysteine to the phenylalanine. Kept here is only the CDR3 DNA, which spans 36 bases and is read in frame from base 1. V sheds 3 bases and J sheds 7 bases, leaving 10 bases between their ends. The sequence was obtained from a person aged 18-65 years who received the Ad26.COV2.S COVID-19 vaccine or a placebo. Sequencing used peripheral blood, obtained in a trial of Ad26.COV2.S vaccine versus placebo. Here the chain combines TRBV12-3 or TRBV12-4 and TRBJ2-7, with no confidently assigned D gene. This receptor carries the CDR3 CASSFEVGEQYF. The base sequence is TGTGCCAGCAGTTTTGAGGTCGGGGAGCAGTACTTC.